This TCR beta chain comes out of a study of CD8 T cells in Susac syndrome. Per the germline V gene, CDR1 is MGHDK and CDR2 is SYGVNS. V trimming: 4 bases; J trimming: 13 bases; junction bases outside the gene matches: 10. CDR3 length equals 14 residues. Both CD4+ and CD8+ T cells were negatively isolated, and TEMRA cells underwent FACS enrichment. A quantity of about 0.5 to 1 ug RNA underwent reverse transcription using random hexamers. In TCRdb, the immunoSEQ multiplex PCR reads were re-called with MiXCR into one record per CDR3 protein. Among about 180,000 distinct CDR3 sequences, around 95% were seen once, and the ten largest hold about 0.12%.

The sample taken for sequencing was CD4+ T cells from PBMCs. This chain uses TRBV25-1 with TRBJ2-4, with 10 bases fitting TRBD1. The source of this sequence is a human donor with Susac syndrome. This chain's CDR3 is CASSGGTGEAVQYF. Here the CDR3 DNA reads TGTGCCAGCAGTGGGGGGACAGGGGAGGCGGTCCAGTACTTC.